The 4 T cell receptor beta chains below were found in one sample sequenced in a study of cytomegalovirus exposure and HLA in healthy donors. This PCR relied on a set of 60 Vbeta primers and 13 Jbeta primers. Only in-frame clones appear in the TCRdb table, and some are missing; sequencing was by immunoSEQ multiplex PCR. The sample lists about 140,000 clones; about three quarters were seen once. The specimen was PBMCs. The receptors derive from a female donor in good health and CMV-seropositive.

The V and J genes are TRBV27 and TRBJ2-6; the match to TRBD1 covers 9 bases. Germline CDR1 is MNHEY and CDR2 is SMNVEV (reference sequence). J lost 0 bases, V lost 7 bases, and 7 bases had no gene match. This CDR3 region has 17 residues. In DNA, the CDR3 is TGTGCCAGCAAAGGGACAGGGTCTTCCTCTGGGGCCAACGTCCTGACTTTC. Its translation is CASKGTGSSSGANVLTF.

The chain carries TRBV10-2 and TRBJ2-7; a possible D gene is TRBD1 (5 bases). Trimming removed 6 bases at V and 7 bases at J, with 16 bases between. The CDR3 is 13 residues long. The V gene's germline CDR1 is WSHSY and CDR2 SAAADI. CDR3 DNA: TGCGCCAGCAGAGGTGGTCAGGGAAGGGAGCAGTACTTC. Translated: CASRGGQGREQYF.

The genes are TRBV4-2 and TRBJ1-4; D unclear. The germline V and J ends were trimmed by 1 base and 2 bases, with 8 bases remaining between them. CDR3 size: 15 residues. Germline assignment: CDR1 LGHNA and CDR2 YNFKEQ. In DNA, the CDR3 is TGTGCCAGCAGCCAAGCCGGAGGGACTAATGAAAAACTGTTTTTT. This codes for CASSQAGGTNEKLFF.

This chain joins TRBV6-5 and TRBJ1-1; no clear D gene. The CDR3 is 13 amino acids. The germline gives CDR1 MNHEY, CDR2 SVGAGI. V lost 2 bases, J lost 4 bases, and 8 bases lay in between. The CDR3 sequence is CASSYGLGTEAFF. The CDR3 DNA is TGTGCCAGCAGTTACGGACTAGGCACTGAAGCTTTCTTT.